This TCR beta chain was recorded in a study of T cell changes during pregnancy in multiple sclerosis. The CDR3 has 14 residues. Germline CDR1 is ENHRY and CDR2 is SYGVKD. V shed 8 bases and J 6 bases; nucleotides not matched to a gene: 9. Data came from immunoSEQ multiplex PCR; TCRdb stores just in-frame clones and leaves some out. The table includes 43,000 or so clones, roughly 91% detected once. This TCR was sampled from a female donor with multiple sclerosis, enrolled in a pregnancy study. This rearrangement joins TRBV10-3 to TRBJ1-2; 10 bases are a match to TRBD1. Sequenced sample: PBMCs (not recorded whether the cells were cultured). The CDR3: CAIGDRGQSNGYTF. Here the CDR3 DNA reads TGTGCCATCGGAGACAGGGGGCAAAGCAATGGCTACACCTTC.